Presented here are 6 T cell receptor beta chains from one specimen sequenced in a study of T cell changes during pregnancy in multiple sclerosis. Assay used: immunoSEQ multiplex PCR; TCRdb lists only in-frame clones, some missing. The sample holds under 55,000 clones, around nine tenths seen once. Sample: CD4+ T cells from peripheral blood mononuclear cells, taken before pregnancy. These receptors were taken from a female donor with multiple sclerosis, enrolled in a pregnancy study.

The chain combines TRBV10-1 with TRBJ2-7; a weak D match, TRBD2 (5 bases). The V gene's germline CDR1 is WNHNN and CDR2 SYGVQD (reference sequence). V was shortened by 3 bases and J by 2 bases, with 17 bases between the two germline ends. The CDR3 extends over 16 amino acids. CDR3: CASSDPKAVSPYEQYF. As DNA, the CDR3 is TGCGCCAGCAGTGATCCGAAAGCGGTTAGCCCCTACGAGCAGTACTTC.

The chain joins TRBV19 to TRBJ1-2, with D hard to call. Trimming took off 0 bases at V and 2 bases at J, with 7 bases between the two ends. Germline V lookup: CDR1 LNHDA, CDR2 SQIVND (reference sequence). The CDR3 covers 14 residues. CDR3 residues: CASSIDYRNYGYTF. The DNA for the CDR3 is TGTGCCAGTAGTATAGATTACCGGAACTATGGCTACACCTTC. Together with reference TRBV19 and TRBJ1-2, the CDR3 gives the full variable domain: DGGITQSPKYLFRKEGQNVTLSCEQNLNHDAMYWYRQDPGQGLRLIYYSQIVNDFQKGDIAEGYSVSREKKESFPLTVTSAQKNPTAFYLCASSIDYRNYGYTFGSGTRLTVV.

The V gene is TRBV28, the J gene TRBJ2-7; D perhaps matches TRBD2 (6 bases). The germline V and J ends were trimmed by 5 bases and 5 bases, with 22 bases remaining between them. The CDR3 has 16 residues. Germline V lookup: CDR1 MDHEN, CDR2 SYDVKM. The CDR3 sequence is CASSALRWAGTHEQYF. The CDR3 DNA follows: TGTGCCAGCAGTGCCCTCCGTTGGGCGGGAACTCACGAGCAGTACTTC. Looking up the rest from reference TRBV28 and TRBJ2-7 gives the full variable domain: DVKVTQSSRYLVKRTGEKVFLECVQDMDHENMFWYRQDPGLGLRLIYFSYDVKMKEKGDIPEGYSVSREKKERFSLILESASTNQTSMYLCASSALRWAGTHEQYFGPGTRLTVT.

V and J are TRBV7-8 and TRBJ2-2, with TRBD1 as a possible D gene (6 bases). This CDR3 has 15 amino acids. Germline V CDR1 and CDR2: SGHVS, FQNEAQ. Trimming cost V 5 bases and J 3 bases, with 13 bases left between them. The CDR3 region has the DNA TGTGCCAGCAGCACCGGGACATTAGACACCGGGGAGCTGTTTTTT. It specifies CASSTGTLDTGELFF.

The chain combines TRBV19 with TRBJ1-5, with unresolved D. Germline V CDR1 and CDR2: LNHDA, SQIVND (reference sequence). V lost 4 bases and J lost 3, with 4 bases in between. The CDR3 is 12 amino acids. The CDR3 spells CASSNYNQPQHF. In nucleotides, the CDR3 is TGTGCCAGTAGTAATTACAATCAGCCCCAGCATTTT.

The J gene is TRBJ2-1, the V gene TRBV6-5; D possibly corresponds to TRBD1 (5 bases). Trimming left V 6 bases short and J 9 bases short, with 18 bases between. Germline CDR1 reads MNHEY; CDR2 reads SVGAGI. The CDR3 has 14 amino acids. DNA for the CDR3: TGTGCCAGCAGGCCCAAAGTGGACACCCCTGAGCAGTTCTTC. Protein product: CASRPKVDTPEQFF.